This T cell receptor (beta chain) was sequenced in a study of cytomegalovirus exposure and HLA in healthy donors. About the study: A prior analysis found around 110 million unique TCR beta sequences from around 180 million T cells. General observations from the study: Cytomegalovirus-associated TCR beta chains were listed, numbering 150 to 200. TCR beta V segments were, for the most part, productive about 87% or about 30% of the time in an earlier analysis.

While unrecorded immune exposures were likely, the donors were nominally healthy when sampled. Primers: 60 Vbeta forward and 13 Jbeta reverse. This table comes from immunoSEQ multiplex PCR, and its TCRdb copy is limited to in-frame clones, with some not included. The sample shows approximately 150,000 clones, 75% to 85% of them seen only once. Concerning this clone: Its antigen remains unknown.

The V and J ends lost 0 bases and 4 bases, in that order; junction bases with no gene match: 3. There are 15 residues in the CDR3. Germline V gives CDR1 SGHTA, CDR2 FQGTGA. V gene TRBV7-3 combines with J gene TRBJ2-3, with 8 positions matching TRBD2. The source of this sequence is a middle-aged woman in good health and CMV-seropositive. Sequences were obtained from PBMCs. CDR3 bases: TGTGCCAGCAGCTTAACTAGCGGGACGTCAGATACGCAGTATTTT. Its translation is CASSLTSGTSDTQYF.